Detailed here is one T cell receptor beta chain. These data originate in a study of blood T cell repertoires in COVID-19. During active infection, Seattle patients enrolled and were then monitored through disease. The germline V gene encodes CDR1 SGHTS and CDR2 YDEGEE. The CDR3 contains 16 residues. V dropped 5 bases and J dropped 9; count of bases not matched to a gene: 11. Method: immunoSEQ multiplex PCR; TCRdb's copy keeps in-frame clones and lacks some. The repertoire holds roughly 300,000 clones, with approximately 90% as singletons. The rearrangement links TRBV5-8 to TRBJ2-1; TRBD2 matches at 13 bases. The source of this sequence is a woman aged 25 to 45 with COVID-19, enrolled during active disease. Sample: peripheral blood. CDR3 DNA: TGTGCCAGCAGGCGGCGACTAGCGGGAGGAATTGGTGAGCAGTTCTTC. Translation: CASRRRLAGGIGEQFF. Using reference TRBV5-8 and TRBJ2-1 for the parts outside the CDR3, the full variable domain is EAGVTQSPTHLIKTRGQQATLRCSPISGHTSVYWYQQALGLGLQFLLWYDEGEERNRGNFPPRFSGRQFPNYSSELNVNALELEDSALYLCASRRRLAGGIGEQFFGPGTRLTVL.